One sample yielded the 27 T cell receptor beta chains listed below, sequenced in a study of Tregs in tolerant kidney transplant recipients. TCRdb keeps only in-frame clones here, not all; method: immunoSEQ multiplex PCR. Among tens of thousands of clones listed, approximately 88% were seen once. The specimen comprised CD4+ T cells from blood, sampled before the transplant. These receptors came from a human donor who received a combined kidney and bone marrow transplant.

The chain combines TRBV18 with TRBJ2-3; TRBD2 matches at 10 bases. In germline, CDR1 is KGHSH, CDR2 LQKENI. The CDR3 has 15 residues. Germline trimming cut 3 bases from V and 6 bases from J; bases unmatched to any gene: 6. CDR3 sequence (DNA): TGTGCCAGCTCACCCCTAGCGGGAGAACCCGATACGCAGTATTTT. Translating gives CASSPLAGEPDTQYF.

The rearrangement joins TRBV6-5 to TRBJ1-3; D is unresolved. V dropped 5 bases and J dropped 2 bases, with 10 bases sitting between them. CDR1 and CDR2 (germline): MNHEY, SVGAGI. This CDR3 region has 14 residues. Written as DNA, the CDR3 is TGTGCCAGCAGTCGACTAGGTCCTGGAAACACCATATATTTT. This sequence encodes CASSRLGPGNTIYF.

This sequence joins TRBV18 and TRBJ2-3; the D gene is possibly TRBD1 (5 bases). V shed 5 bases and J shed 3 bases, with 15 bases lying between them. The CDR3 length is 15 residues. Germline loops: CDR1 KGHSH, CDR2 LQKENI. The CDR3 DNA reads TGTGCCAGCTCAGGCAGGGATGTGTGGACAGATACGCAGTATTTT. This gives the protein CASSGRDVWTDTQYF.

The rearrangement links TRBV2 to TRBJ1-5, with a tentative D call TRBD1 (5 bases). V was pared by 3 bases and J by 1 base, with 7 bases between. CDR1 SNHLY and CDR2 FYNNEI come from the germline V gene. CDR3 size: 14 residues. The CDR3 here is CASSDRASNQPQHF. In DNA form, the CDR3 reads TGTGCCAGCAGTGACAGGGCGAGCAATCAGCCCCAGCATTTT.

The chain joins TRBV18 to TRBJ1-1; 8 nucleotides align to TRBD1. The CDR3 spans 16 residues. V trimming: 2 bases; J trimming: 5 bases; junction bases outside the gene matches: 10. CDR1 and CDR2 from the germline V gene are KGHSH and LQKENI. CDR3 nucleotides: TGTGCCAGCTCACCATCGGGTCAGGGGGCAGGTACTGAAGCTTTCTTT. It codes for CASSPSGQGAGTEAFF.

V is TRBV15 and J is TRBJ2-3, with 7 bases fitting TRBD1. The CDR3 has 16 amino acids. Germline loops: CDR1 LNHNV, CDR2 YYDKDF (reference sequence). The J segment lost 6 bases and the V segment lost 3 bases, leaving 12 bases of the junction unmatched. The CDR3 coding sequence is TGTGCCACCAGCAGGAGGCAGGGGGAACACACCGATACGCAGTATTTT. It yields the protein CATSRRQGEHTDTQYF. Complete variable domain (other parts from reference TRBV15 and TRBJ2-3): DAMVIQNPRYQVTQFGKPVTLSCSQTLNHNVMYWYQQKSSQAPKLLFHYYDKDFNNEADTPDNFQSRRPNTSFCFLDIRSPGLGDTAMYLCATSRRQGEHTDTQYFGPGTRLTVL.

The chain joins TRBV15 to TRBJ2-2; a possible D gene is TRBD1 (6 bases). Germline assignment: CDR1 LNHNV and CDR2 YYDKDF (reference sequence). This CDR3 spans 16 amino acids. V lost 1 base, J lost 6 bases, and 15 bases lay in between. The chain's CDR3 is CATSRGGTRGAGELFF. The CDR3 DNA follows: TGTGCCACCAGCAGAGGGGGGACAAGGGGAGCCGGGGAGCTGTTTTTT. Filled out from reference TRBV15 and TRBJ2-2, the complete variable domain reads DAMVIQNPRYQVTQFGKPVTLSCSQTLNHNVMYWYQQKSSQAPKLLFHYYDKDFNNEADTPDNFQSRRPNTSFCFLDIRSPGLGDTAMYLCATSRGGTRGAGELFFGEGSRLTVL.

The table lists this clone with a few counts. The chain uses TRBV18 and TRBJ2-3; TRBD1 might be the D (5 bases). The V and J ends lost 10 bases and 6 bases respectively, with 14 bases between them. Looked up from germline, CDR1 is KGHSH and CDR2 is LQKENI. The CDR3 extends over 12 amino acids. Here the CDR3 DNA reads TGTGCCACCAAACAGGAAAGTGATACGCAGTATTTT. Encoded protein: CATKQESDTQYF. The complete variable domain, with remaining parts taken from reference TRBV18 and TRBJ2-3, reads NAGVMQNPRHLVRRRGQEARLRCSPMKGHSHVYWYRQLPEEGLKFMVYLQKENIIDESGMPKERFSAEFPKEGPSILRIQQVVRGDSAAYFCATKQESDTQYFGPGTRLTVL.

The chain links TRBV9 to TRBJ2-7; possible D gene TRBD1, 5 bases. Per germline, CDR1 SGDLS and CDR2 YYNGEE. The germline V and J ends were trimmed by 10 bases and 9 bases, with 14 bases remaining between them. CDR3 length: 10 residues. The CDR3 spells CARTKRGQYF. The CDR3 DNA reads TGTGCCCGGACCAAAAGGGGGCAGTACTTC.

This chain connects TRBV2 to TRBJ2-1, with a weak D call TRBD2 (6 bases). Trimming removed 2 bases from V and 4 bases from J, with 12 bases in between. This CDR3 is built from 15 residues. Germline CDR1 SNHLY, CDR2 FYNNEI. DNA for the CDR3: TGTGCCAGCAGTGAAACGGCGGGATGGTACAATGAGCAGTTCTTC. Its translation: CASSETAGWYNEQFF. The variable domain in full, with the rest retrieved from reference TRBV2 and TRBJ2-1, is EPEVTQTPSHQVTQMGQEVILRCVPISNHLYFYWYRQILGQKVEFLVSFYNNEISEKSEIFDDQFSVERPDGSNFTLKIRSTKLEDSAMYFCASSETAGWYNEQFFGPGTRLTVL.

The chain recombines TRBV10-3 with TRBJ1-5; 10 positions match TRBD1. The CDR3 is 18 amino acids. CDR1 and CDR2 (germline): ENHRY, SYGVKD. The junction had 13 bases not matched to a gene; V was cut back by 5 bases and J by 3 bases. The CDR3 protein is CAISHEPPGQGINQPQHF. The DNA for the CDR3 is TGTGCCATCAGTCATGAACCTCCGGGACAGGGGATCAATCAGCCCCAGCATTTT.

V is TRBV12-1 and J is TRBJ2-1; the tabulated D call, TRBD2, remains unverified against the DNA. TRBV12-1 constitutes a pseudogene. This CDR3 contains 16 residues. CDR3 loop: CASSFWAGRAWNEQFF. The DNA of the CDR3 is TGTGCCAGCAGCTTTTGGGCCGGGAGGGCATGGAATGAGCAGTTCTTC.

The gene calls are TRBV2 and TRBJ2-7, with D maybe TRBD2 (5 bases). The CDR3 runs 13 residues. The V gene's germline CDR1 is SNHLY and CDR2 FYNNEI. V was shortened by 6 bases and J by 7 bases, with 16 bases between the two germline ends. The DNA for the CDR3 is TGTGCCAGCAGCCCGGAGGTAACTACTGAGCAGTACTTC. This translates into CASSPEVTTEQYF.

The CDR3 coding sequence is TGTGCCAGCAGTTCCGGGACAGGGGGCTCTGCGATCACCTACGAGCAGTACTTC. Protein product: CASSSGTGGSAITYEQYF. V gene TRBV27 combines with J gene TRBJ2-7; 12 nucleotides match TRBD1. J lost 2 bases, V lost 4 bases, and 12 bases had no gene match. The CDR3 runs to 18 residues. The germline CDR1 and CDR2 sequences are MNHEY and SMNVEV (reference sequence).

This rearrangement joins TRBV7-2 to TRBJ2-7, with D possibly being TRBD1 (5 bases). This CDR3 has 15 residues. The V gene lost 5 bases and the J gene lost 0 bases, with 14 bases spanning the gap. CDR1 is SGHTA and CDR2 is FQGNSA in the germline V gene. The CDR3 nucleotides read TGTGCCAGCAGCCAGGGCCCTTCGTACTCCTACGAGCAGTACTTC. Protein sequence: CASSQGPSYSYEQYF.

The DNA for the CDR3 is TGTGCCAGCAGCTTAGGGGGGCCCTCGAACACCGGGGAGCTGTTTTTT. This codes for CASSLGGPSNTGELFF. V and J are TRBV7-2 and TRBJ2-2; TRBD1 might be the D (6 bases). The CDR3 loop spans 16 amino acids. Germline V gene lookup returns CDR1 SGHTA and CDR2 FQGNSA. Trimming took off 1 base at V and 0 bases at J, with 9 bases between the two ends.

The gene calls are TRBV21-1 and TRBJ2-7; TRBD2 is the table's D call and was not checked against the DNA. TRBV21-1 counts as a pseudogene. The CDR3 runs to 14 residues. The CDR3 DNA reads TGTGCCAGCAGCGCCCGGGGGGGAGCGAACGAGCAGTACTTC. Translated: CASSARGGANEQYF.

The rearrangement links TRBV9 to TRBJ2-1; possibly TRBD2 for D (5 bases). Deletions cut 7 bases from V and 0 bases from J, with 14 bases between. Per the germline V gene, CDR1 is SGDLS and CDR2 is YYNGEE. This CDR3 region has 15 residues. The CDR3 DNA is TGTGCCAGCTCCTTCGGAGGTAGCTCCTACAATGAGCAGTTCTTC. Protein sequence: CASSFGGSSYNEQFF.

This sequence joins TRBV4-1 and TRBJ2-5; possibly TRBD1 for D (6 bases). The germline gives CDR1 MGHRA, CDR2 YSYEKL. V dropped 0 bases and J dropped 0 bases, with 14 bases sitting between them. The CDR3 spans 17 residues. This chain's CDR3 is CASSQDAYREYQETQYF. In DNA, the CDR3 is TGCGCCAGCAGCCAAGATGCTTACAGGGAGTACCAAGAGACCCAGTACTTC.

This chain's CDR3 is CASSRTGARKTQYF. As DNA, the CDR3 is TGTGCCAGCAGCAGGACAGGGGCGAGGAAGACCCAGTACTTC. The rearrangement uses TRBV11-3 and TRBJ2-5, with 9 bases identical to TRBD1. CDR3 length: 14 residues. The ends lost 5 bases at V and 6 bases at J; junction bases unmatched: 7. The germline V gene has CDR1 SGHNT and CDR2 YENEEA.

This clone was seen only a few times. The V gene is TRBV28, the J gene TRBJ2-7, with TRBD2 matching over 9 bases. Germline assignment: CDR1 MDHEN and CDR2 SYDVKM. This CDR3 has 16 residues. V lost 5 bases and J lost 3; bases outside the gene matches: 11. CDR3 sequence (DNA): TGTGCCAGCAGTAGTTACTTTAGCGGGAGTTTCTACGAGCAGTACTTC. It yields the protein CASSSYFSGSFYEQYF.

This clone was recorded only once. The rearrangement joins TRBV10-1 to TRBJ1-2; 10 bases agree with TRBD1. With 4 bases clipped from V and 1 base from J, the junction kept 6 bases outside the gene matches. This CDR3 comprises 16 residues. Germline lookup yields CDR1 WNHNN and CDR2 SYGVQD (reference sequence). The CDR3 DNA reads TGCGCCAGCAGTGGCTCTGGGACAGGGGATAACTATGGCTACACCTTC. Its translation is CASSGSGTGDNYGYTF.

The rearrangement joins TRBV27 to TRBJ1-4, with D perhaps TRBD1 (6 bases). CDR1 MNHEY and CDR2 SMNVEV come from the germline V gene (reference sequence). V lost 3 bases and J 4 bases, leaving 15 bases between the germline ends. This CDR3 region has 16 residues. This chain's CDR3 is CASSFHRGGGNEKLFF. For the CDR3, the DNA is TGTGCCAGCAGTTTCCATCGGGGAGGGGGTAATGAAAAACTGTTTTTT.

This chain connects TRBV27 to TRBJ2-1; TRBD1 is a possible D gene (5 bases). Germline assignment: CDR1 MNHEY and CDR2 SMNVEV (reference sequence). V shed 6 bases and J shed 5 bases, with 23 bases lying between them. The CDR3 totals 17 residues. This CDR3 is CASSRRTLIMDDNEQFF. The CDR3 DNA is TGTGCCAGCAGCCGTCGGACACTAATAATGGATGACAATGAGCAGTTCTTC.

The chain has TRBV9 and TRBJ1-4; D not certain. Trimming took off 4 bases at V and 0 bases at J, with 13 bases between the two ends. CDR1 is SGDLS and CDR2 is YYNGEE in the germline V gene. This CDR3 region has 16 residues. DNA for the CDR3: TGTGCCAGCAGCCTCGGAGGGCTTGCAACTAATGAAAAACTGTTTTTT. It encodes CASSLGGLATNEKLFF.

This chain uses TRBV18 with TRBJ1-5, with 7 bases lining up with TRBD1. The V gene's germline CDR1 is KGHSH and CDR2 LQKENI. The V and J ends lost 4 bases and 6 bases, in that order; junction bases with no gene match: 3. The length of the CDR3 is 13 residues. The CDR3 loop reads CASSQGAGQPQHF. The DNA for the CDR3 is TGTGCCAGCTCACAGGGGGCGGGTCAGCCCCAGCATTTT.

The V gene is TRBV5-1, the J gene TRBJ1-2; the D gene is possibly TRBD1 (6 bases). Germline loops: CDR1 SGHRS, CDR2 YFSETQ. The CDR3 has 16 amino acids. Deletions cut 3 bases from V and 6 bases from J, with 21 bases between. DNA for the CDR3: TGCGCCAGCAGCTGGGGGCCTTTGGACGGTGGCGATGGCTACACCTTC. Translated, it gives CASSWGPLDGGDGYTF.